This T cell receptor beta chain was profiled in a study of technical replicates of blood from a few donors. The CDR3 has 13 amino acids. The germline V gene encodes CDR1 SGHNT and CDR2 YENEEA. Deletions cut 10 bases from V and 5 bases from J, with 17 bases between. Libraries were prepared by immunoSEQ multiplex PCR; TCRdb keeps only in-frame clonotypes and omits some of them. There are roughly 72,000 clones in the sample; about 92% occur only once, and around 0.4% lies in the top ten. The sequenced sample was T cells isolated from PBMCs. The rearrangement links TRBV11-3 to TRBJ1-1; no definite D call. The sequence derives from a human donor in good health. The CDR3 DNA reads as TGTGCCACCAGACGTGAACCGGGGACTGAAGCTTTCTTT. It codes for CATRREPGTEAFF. Together with reference TRBV11-3 and TRBJ1-1, the CDR3 gives the full variable domain: EAGVVQSPRYKIIEKKQPVAFWCNPISGHNTLYWYLQNLGQGPELLIRYENEEAVDDSQLPKDRFSAERLKGVDSTLKIQPAELGDSAVYLCATRREPGTEAFFGQGTRLTVV.